These 13 T cell receptor beta chains originate from one sample sequenced in a study of CD8+ T cells in alopecia areata. Sequencing used cDNA as its template, made by extracting RNA and reverse transcribing it. Libraries were prepared by immunoSEQ multiplex PCR; TCRdb keeps only in-frame clonotypes and omits some of them. This table holds 250,000 to 300,000 clones, over 45% found once. The treatment denotes: oral pan-JAK inhibitor, 5-10 mg twice daily. The specimen comprised CD4+ T cells sorted from blood, sampled at week 24, from a patient treated with tofacitinib. Receptor source: a human donor with alopecia areata.

The J gene is TRBJ2-7, the V gene TRBV11-2, with 9 positions matching TRBD1. After removal of 5 bases from V and 0 bases from J, the junction contained 5 bases not matched to a gene. Germline-derived CDR1 and CDR2 are SGHAT and FQNNGV. This CDR3 has 15 residues. The CDR3 coding sequence is TGTGCCAGCAGCCCTCGGACAGGGGCCTCCTACGAGCAGTACTTC. This sequence encodes CASSPRTGASYEQYF.

The chain carries TRBV15 and TRBJ2-5; TRBD1 agrees at 9 bases. TRBJ2-7 explains the end of the DNA better; the J call may be wrong. This CDR3 region has 13 residues. The germline V gene has CDR1 LNHNV and CDR2 YYDKDF (reference sequence). In nucleotides, the CDR3 is TGTGCCACCAGCAGCCGACAGGGGGGCGAGCAGTACTTC. This encodes CATSSRQGGEQYF.

J is TRBJ1-1 and V is TRBV27, with a possible D match to TRBD1 (5 bases). Trimming left V 4 bases short and J 1 base short, with 13 bases between. CDR3 length: 15 residues. The germline CDR1 and CDR2 sequences are MNHEY and SMNVEV (reference sequence). CDR3 sequence reads: CASSSARDRNTEAFF. The CDR3 DNA follows: TGTGCCAGCAGTTCCGCCCGCGACAGGAACACTGAAGCTTTCTTT.

The genes are TRBV7-2 and TRBJ2-7; D remains unclear. Trimming took off 5 bases at V and 2 bases at J, with 16 bases between the two ends. The germline V gene encodes CDR1 SGHTA and CDR2 FQGNSA. The CDR3 is made up of 15 amino acids. The chain's CDR3 is CASSRPHQDPYEQYF. The CDR3, as DNA: TGTGCCAGCAGCCGCCCACACCAGGACCCCTACGAGCAGTACTTC.

The chain employs TRBV5-6 and TRBJ1-4; D uncertain. CDR1 SGHDT and CDR2 YYEEEE come from the germline V gene. Trimming took off 1 base at V and 8 bases at J, with 15 bases between the two ends. This CDR3 region has 15 residues. CDR3 sequence (DNA): TGTGCCAGCAGCTTGATTGGTCGGCAGCACGAAAAACTGTTTTTT. Translation: CASSLIGRQHEKLFF.

J is TRBJ2-5 and V is TRBV6-1; D uncertain. Deletions cut 6 bases from V and 6 bases from J, with 5 bases between. This CDR3 comprises 10 residues. Germline V gene lookup returns CDR1 MNHNS and CDR2 SASEGT. The CDR3 loop is CASSDKTQYF. The CDR3 DNA reads TGTGCCAGCAGCGACAAGACCCAGTACTTC.

The V and J genes are TRBV29-1 and TRBJ2-1; 11 bases agree with TRBD2. Germline V CDR1 and CDR2: SQVTM, ANQGSEA. This CDR3 is built from 13 residues. Losses at the gene ends were 7 bases for V and 7 bases for J; bases not matched to a gene: 6. The CDR3 DNA sequence: TGCAGCGCCGGGACTAGCGGACCAAATGAGCAGTTCTTC. Encoded protein: CSAGTSGPNEQFF.

This chain connects TRBV4-3 to TRBJ2-5, with D unresolved. This CDR3 spans 15 amino acids. CDR1 is LGHNA, CDR2 YSLEER, per germline. V lost 0 bases to trimming and J lost 1 base, with 9 bases between them. CDR3 amino acids: CASSQDMASQETQYF. The CDR3 coding sequence is TGCGCCAGCAGCCAAGATATGGCCAGCCAAGAGACCCAGTACTTC.

This clone was counted between two and nine times. This chain uses TRBV19 with TRBJ2-1; the match to TRBD1 covers 7 bases. The CDR3 loop spans 18 amino acids. The V gene's germline CDR1 is LNHDA and CDR2 SQIVND (reference sequence). The V gene end was trimmed by 4 bases and the J gene end by 1 base; junction bases not matched to a gene: 13. Here the CDR3 DNA reads TGTGCCAGTAGTAACACCGGACAGGCCGTTGGGTCCTACAATGAGCAGTTCTTC. Protein: CASSNTGQAVGSYNEQFF. Full variable domain (remainder filled in from reference TRBV19 and TRBJ2-1): DGGITQSPKYLFRKEGQNVTLSCEQNLNHDAMYWYRQDPGQGLRLIYYSQIVNDFQKGDIAEGYSVSREKKESFPLTVTSAQKNPTAFYLCASSNTGQAVGSYNEQFFGPGTRLTVL.

V usage is TRBV29-1 and J usage is TRBJ1-5; TRBD1 matches at 7 bases. The CDR3 is 12 amino acids. Per the germline V gene, CDR1 is SQVTM and CDR2 is ANQGSEA. Trimming cost V 5 bases and J 5 bases; bases outside gene matches: 3. In DNA form, the CDR3 reads TGCAGCGTTCGGGACAGCGATCAGCCCCAGCATTTT. It codes for CSVRDSDQPQHF.

CDR3 sequence (DNA): TGTGCCAGTGGGTATGAAAAACTGTTTTTT. As protein: CASGYEKLFF. The V call is TRBV19, the J call TRBJ1-4; D not certain. With 8 bases removed from V and 6 bases from J, the gap between germline ends came to 4 bases. The CDR3 is 10 residues long. Germline V gene data show CDR1 as LNHDA and CDR2 as SQIVND (reference sequence). The full variable domain, completed using reference TRBV19 and TRBJ1-4, is DGGITQSPKYLFRKEGQNVTLSCEQNLNHDAMYWYRQDPGQGLRLIYYSQIVNDFQKGDIAEGYSVSREKKESFPLTVTSAQKNPTAFYLCASGYEKLFFGSGTQLSVL.

This chain links TRBV2 with TRBJ2-7; 9 bases agree with TRBD1. V lost 8 bases to trimming and J lost 4 bases; unmatched junction nucleotides: 9. Germline values: CDR1 SNHLY, CDR2 FYNNEI. This CDR3 region has 14 residues. The CDR3 DNA follows: TGTGCCAGCGACCGGACAGGGGACGGATACGAGCAGTACTTC. Amino acid sequence: CASDRTGDGYEQYF.

The rearrangement joins TRBV5-1 to TRBJ2-3, with 8 bases fitting TRBD2. CDR1 is SGHRS, CDR2 YFSETQ, per germline. The CDR3 totals 16 residues. V shed 0 bases and J 2 bases; nucleotides not matched to a gene: 5. In nucleotides, the CDR3 is TGCGCCAGCAGCTTGGTTGAGCGGGGGTACACAGATACGCAGTATTTT. It specifies CASSLVERGYTDTQYF.